This T cell receptor beta chain originates from a study of post-analysis software for immune sequencing data. Study outcomes and limitations: For normalized Chao1 diversity, multiple sclerosis patients scored significantly lower than controls did. A few TRBV segments occurring more often in patients than controls included TRBV5-6, TRBV5-1 and TRBV20-1. Pronounced co-clustering by F measure was evident among identically batched samples.

Unique molecular identifiers had been added to the TCR beta cDNA libraries. One entry per CDR3 protein results from TCRdb running MiXCR on the PCR reads. The data show hundreds of thousands of distinct CDR3 sequences, 55% to 60% seen once. Germline V gene lookup returns CDR1 DFQATT and CDR2 SNEGSKA (reference sequence). This CDR3 is 15 amino acids long. V dropped 5 bases and J dropped 6; count of bases not matched to a gene: 11. Comment on this clonotype: The antigen is undetermined.

The sequencing input was blood. This TCR came from a girl aged 2 to 10 with multiple sclerosis. V is TRBV20-1 and J is TRBJ2-1, with 9 nucleotides matching TRBD1. The DNA of the CDR3 is TGCAGTGCTGGTGATTCACAGGGGGCGGGCAATGAGCAGTTCTTC. Protein product: CSAGDSQGAGNEQFF.